The rows below give T cell receptor beta chains drawn from one sample of a study of cytomegalovirus exposure and HLA in healthy donors. TCRdb keeps only in-frame clones here, not all; method: immunoSEQ multiplex PCR. Found here are over 130,000 clones, approximately 85% of them singletons; the top ten hold around 6.3%. Sequencing used PBMCs. The receptors come from a man aged 50 to 59 in good health and CMV-seropositive. The CDR3 runs from the conserved cysteine through the conserved F or W. D genes are given only for firm matches. The size field is filled for only some rows; it gives once, few, many or a size class.

V gene: TRBV6-1; J gene: TRBJ1-5; clone size: few; CDR3 length: 18; D gene: -; CDR3 protein: CASSDFFVRGFRVQPQHF; CDR3 DNA: TGTGCCAGCAGTGATTTTTTCGTGAGGGGGTTTCGGGTCCAGCCCCAGCATTTT
V gene: TRBV7-9; J gene: TRBJ2-1; clone size: once; CDR3 length: 17; D gene: TRBD2; CDR3 protein: CASTAGGPGLAGYEQFF; CDR3 DNA: TGTGCCAGCACAGCCGGGGGACCGGGACTAGCGGGCTATGAGCAGTTCTTC
V gene: TRBV19; J gene: TRBJ1-1; clone size: -; CDR3 length: 15; D gene: TRBD1; CDR3 protein: CASTDRGRLNTEAFF; CDR3 DNA: TGTGCCAGTACCGACAGGGGGCGGCTGAACACTGAAGCTTTCTTT
V gene: TRBV7-2; J gene: TRBJ2-2; clone size: -; CDR3 length: 15; D gene: -; CDR3 protein: CASSLMSSRAGELFF; CDR3 DNA: TGTGCCAGCAGCTTAATGTCTTCCAGGGCCGGGGAGCTGTTTTTT
V gene: TRBV9; J gene: TRBJ1-2; clone size: -; CDR3 length: 13; D gene: -; CDR3 protein: CASSAQAGGGYTF; CDR3 DNA: TGTGCCAGCAGCGCCCAAGCGGGGGGAGGCTACACCTTC
V gene: TRBV10-2; J gene: TRBJ1-6; clone size: -; CDR3 length: 14; D gene: -; CDR3 protein: CASSVGGGNSPLHF; CDR3 DNA: TGCGCCAGCAGTGTTGGGGGAGGGAATTCACCCCTCCACTTT
V gene: TRBV19; J gene: TRBJ1-4; clone size: once; CDR3 length: 19; D gene: TRBD1; CDR3 protein: CASSVPPGTGGSTNEKLFF; CDR3 DNA: TGTGCCAGTAGTGTGCCCCCCGGGACAGGGGGTTCAACTAATGAAAAACTGTTTTTT
V gene: TRBV5-1; J gene: TRBJ1-6; clone size: few; CDR3 length: 15; D gene: TRBD1; CDR3 protein: CASSSSGTGTTPLHF; CDR3 DNA: TGCGCCAGCAGCTCGTCCGGGACAGGGACGACACCCCTCCACTTT
V gene: TRBV7-9; J gene: TRBJ1-4; clone size: -; CDR3 length: 14; D gene: TRBD1; CDR3 protein: CSSSLDRGREKLFF; CDR3 DNA: TGTTCCAGCAGCCTCGACAGGGGTCGGGAAAAACTGTTTTTT
V gene: TRBV7-9; J gene: TRBJ1-5; clone size: -; CDR3 length: 15; D gene: -; CDR3 protein: CASSLGTGSDQPQHF; CDR3 DNA: TGTGCCAGCAGCTTAGGTACCGGGAGTGATCAGCCCCAGCATTTT
V gene: TRBV5-1; J gene: TRBJ2-5; clone size: -; CDR3 length: 15; D gene: TRBD2; CDR3 protein: CASSRSGRATETQYF; CDR3 DNA: TGCGCCAGCAGCCGAAGCGGGAGGGCCACAGAGACCCAGTACTTC
V gene: TRBV18; J gene: TRBJ2-2; clone size: -; CDR3 length: 16; D gene: TRBD1; CDR3 protein: CASSPQGQGNTGELFF; CDR3 DNA: TGTGCCAGCTCACCCCAGGGACAGGGGAACACCGGGGAGCTGTTTTTT
V gene: TRBV5-8; J gene: TRBJ2-7; clone size: -; CDR3 length: 13; D gene: -; CDR3 protein: CASSLGGIYEQYF; CDR3 DNA: TGTGCCAGCAGCTTAGGGGGAATATACGAGCAGTACTTC
V gene: TRBV2; J gene: TRBJ2-7; clone size: -; CDR3 length: 17; D gene: TRBD1; CDR3 protein: CASSRDRGSPSSYEQYF; CDR3 DNA: TGTGCCAGCAGCCGGGACAGGGGGTCCCCGAGCTCCTACGAGCAGTACTTC
V gene: TRBV5-1; J gene: TRBJ1-2; clone size: -; CDR3 length: 14; D gene: -; CDR3 protein: CASSFAGSYDGYTF; CDR3 DNA: TGCGCCAGCAGCTTCGCAGGGTCCTACGATGGCTACACCTTC
V gene: TRBV27; J gene: TRBJ2-2; clone size: -; CDR3 length: 16; D gene: TRBD1; CDR3 protein: CASRRTGTGQTGELFF; CDR3 DNA: TGTGCCAGCCGACGGACCGGGACAGGGCAGACCGGGGAGCTGTTTTTT
V gene: TRBV10-1; J gene: TRBJ2-7; clone size: -; CDR3 length: 16; D gene: -; CDR3 protein: CATPGQFYYCSYEQYF; CDR3 DNA: -
V gene: TRBV7-2; J gene: TRBJ1-3; clone size: -; CDR3 length: 14; D gene: -; CDR3 protein: CASSLAGSGNTIYF; CDR3 DNA: TGTGCCAGCAGCTTAGCGGGCTCGGGAAACACCATATATTTT
V gene: TRBV6-5; J gene: TRBJ2-3; clone size: -; CDR3 length: 13; D gene: TRBD2; CDR3 protein: CASRLAGGDTQYF; CDR3 DNA: TGTGCCAGCAGACTAGCGGGAGGTGATACGCAGTATTTT
V gene: TRBV5-1; J gene: TRBJ1-5; clone size: -; CDR3 length: 14; D gene: TRBD1; CDR3 protein: CASSLGQGDQPQHF; CDR3 DNA: TGCGCCAGCAGCTTGGGACAGGGCGATCAGCCCCAGCATTTT
V gene: TRBV7-2; J gene: TRBJ1-2; clone size: -; CDR3 length: 15; D gene: -; CDR3 protein: CASSLAIAVSYGYTF; CDR3 DNA: TGTGCCAGCAGCTTAGCGATCGCAGTCTCCTATGGCTACACCTTC
V gene: TRBV9; J gene: TRBJ2-3; clone size: -; CDR3 length: 15; D gene: -; CDR3 protein: CASSVGVGAPDTQYF; CDR3 DNA: TGTGCCAGCAGCGTAGGGGTGGGAGCCCCAGATACGCAGTATTTT
V gene: TRBV4-2; J gene: TRBJ2-3; clone size: -; CDR3 length: 18; D gene: TRBD1; CDR3 protein: CASSHHPPRQGGTDTQYF; CDR3 DNA: TGTGCCAGCAGCCATCACCCCCCCCGACAGGGTGGCACAGATACGCAGTATTTT
V gene: TRBV5-1; J gene: TRBJ1-1; clone size: -; CDR3 length: 15; D gene: -; CDR3 protein: CASTKFLQKNTEAFF; CDR3 DNA: TGCGCCAGCACAAAATTTCTACAGAAGAACACTGAAGCTTTCTTT
V gene: TRBV20-1; J gene: TRBJ1-2; clone size: -; CDR3 length: 11; D gene: -; CDR3 protein: CSATHYYGYTF; CDR3 DNA: TGCAGTGCTACACATTACTATGGCTACACCTTC
V gene: TRBV10-2; J gene: TRBJ2-3; clone size: -; CDR3 length: 15; D gene: TRBD2; CDR3 protein: CASSPLSGKTDTQYF; CDR3 DNA: TGCGCCAGCAGCCCCCTTAGCGGGAAAACAGATACGCAGTATTTT
V gene: TRBV29-1; J gene: TRBJ2-2; clone size: -; CDR3 length: 14; D gene: TRBD1; CDR3 protein: CSVRGQANTGELFF; CDR3 DNA: TGCAGCGTGAGGGGACAGGCGAACACCGGGGAGCTGTTTTTT
V gene: TRBV19; J gene: TRBJ2-3; clone size: -; CDR3 length: 15; D gene: TRBD1; CDR3 protein: CASKWGTGGTDTQYF; CDR3 DNA: TGTGCCAGTAAATGGGGGACAGGGGGCACAGATACGCAGTATTTT
V gene: TRBV29-1; J gene: TRBJ1-2; clone size: -; CDR3 length: 12; D gene: -; CDR3 protein: CSVDDPRDGYTF; CDR3 DNA: TGCAGCGTTGACGACCCGAGGGATGGCTACACCTTC
V gene: TRBV7-6; J gene: TRBJ1-5; clone size: -; CDR3 length: 15; D gene: TRBD1; CDR3 protein: CASSLQQGPNQPQHF; CDR3 DNA: TGTGCCAGCAGCTTACAACAGGGGCCCAATCAGCCCCAGCATTTT
V gene: TRBV5-1; J gene: TRBJ1-1; clone size: -; CDR3 length: 18; D gene: TRBD1; CDR3 protein: CASSPNPGTGAINTEAFF; CDR3 DNA: TGCGCCAGCAGCCCAAACCCCGGGACAGGGGCCATAAACACTGAAGCTTTCTTT
V gene: TRBV19; J gene: TRBJ2-2; clone size: -; CDR3 length: 13; D gene: -; CDR3 protein: CASSIWGAGELFF; CDR3 DNA: TGTGCCAGTAGTATTTGGGGGGCCGGGGAGCTGTTTTTT
V gene: TRBV9; J gene: TRBJ2-5; clone size: few; CDR3 length: 15; D gene: -; CDR3 protein: CASNTGQAYQETQYF; CDR3 DNA: TGTGCCAGCAATACAGGGCAGGCCTACCAAGAGACCCAGTACTTC
V gene: TRBV2; J gene: TRBJ2-7; clone size: few; CDR3 length: 14; D gene: TRBD1; CDR3 protein: CASSTGQEFYEQYF; CDR3 DNA: TGTGCCAGCAGTACGGGACAGGAGTTTTACGAGCAGTACTTC
V gene: TRBV18; J gene: TRBJ2-1; clone size: -; CDR3 length: 16; D gene: -; CDR3 protein: CASSPRGTQVYNEQFF; CDR3 DNA: TGTGCCAGCTCACCTAGAGGGACACAAGTTTACAATGAGCAGTTCTTC